This T cell receptor (beta chain) was profiled in a study of shared clonotypes between healthy human individuals. Overall study: Contributing individuals were two females and three males aged 18 to 49. Study-level points and caveats: The study found lower generation probabilities in non-shared clonotypes than in those shared by all four donors.

Per germline, CDR1 LNHDA and CDR2 SQIVND (reference sequence). CDR3 length: 15 amino acids. The ends lost 6 bases at V and 4 bases at J; junction bases unmatched: 7. Turning to this clone: Its antigen is unidentified.

Assay: immunoSEQ multiplex PCR; the TCRdb copy retains only in-frame clones and omits some. The sample holds roughly 2,300,000 clones, around 92% seen once. Donors, healthy HIV-negative adults, lacked recent acute infections or vaccinations. The material sequenced was naive CD4+ T cells from PBMCs. Subset reported: CD45RA+ positively selected. The receptor comes from a man between 18 and 35 years old in good health. Some clones in this sample may be carry-over from other donors' samples. The chain carries TRBV19 and TRBJ2-2, with 8 positions matching TRBD2. CDR3 in DNA: TGTGCCAGTAGATCGGGTCTAGCGGGCACCGGGGAGCTGTTTTTT. Residues: CASRSGLAGTGELFF.